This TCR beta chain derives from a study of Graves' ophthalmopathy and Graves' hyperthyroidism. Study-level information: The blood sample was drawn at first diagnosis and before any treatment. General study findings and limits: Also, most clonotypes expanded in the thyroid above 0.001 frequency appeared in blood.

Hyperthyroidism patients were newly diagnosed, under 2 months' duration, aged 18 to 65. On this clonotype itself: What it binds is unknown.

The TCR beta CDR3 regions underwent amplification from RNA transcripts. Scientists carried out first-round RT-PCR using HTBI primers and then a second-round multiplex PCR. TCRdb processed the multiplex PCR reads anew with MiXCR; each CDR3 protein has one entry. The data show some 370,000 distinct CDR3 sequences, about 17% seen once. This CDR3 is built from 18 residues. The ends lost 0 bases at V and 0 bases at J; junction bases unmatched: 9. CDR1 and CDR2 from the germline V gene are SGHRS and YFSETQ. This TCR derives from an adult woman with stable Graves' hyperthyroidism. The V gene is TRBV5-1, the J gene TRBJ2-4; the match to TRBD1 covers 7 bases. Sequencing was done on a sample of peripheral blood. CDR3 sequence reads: CASSLGWDSLEAKNIQYF. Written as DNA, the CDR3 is TGCGCCAGCAGCTTGGGGTGGGACAGTCTGGAAGCCAAAAACATTCAGTACTTC.